One T cell receptor beta chain is described in this entry. Its target is not known. These data originate in a study of shared clonotypes between healthy human individuals. Study-level findings and limits: There were few donors, and this limited the genetic and exposure-history diversity represented. Estimated richness values were generally larger in naive subsets than in memory subsets. Large depth notwithstanding, sorted-subset sequencing proved incomplete by rarefaction. Some naive CD4 clonotypes, approximately 4.5%, turned up in common across four donors.

Profiling relied on immunoSEQ multiplex PCR, and the TCRdb table lists in-frame clones only, not all of them. This table has 2 million to 3 million clones, more than 85% appearing once. Germline-derived CDR1 and CDR2 are MDHEN and SYDVKM. This CDR3 has 12 residues. Trimming removed 9 bases from V and 4 bases from J, with 13 bases in between. This TCR was recovered from a man aged 18-30 years in good health. Some clones in this sample may be carry-over from other donors' samples. The V and J genes are TRBV28 and TRBJ2-7; D may be TRBD2 (5 bases). Sample: naive CD4+ T cells from PBMCs. Regarding subset: CD45RA+ positively selected. The CDR3 DNA sequence: TGTGCCAGTACCCGGGGTGGGTACGAGCAGTACTTC. This codes for CASTRGGYEQYF.